This T cell receptor (beta chain) was sequenced in a study of shared clonotypes between healthy human individuals (dated by TCRdb to 2020 to 2021). In terms of the full investigation: A couple of women and a few men aged 18 to 49 years were included in the cohort. Between about 0.9 and 9 billion PBMCs per donor were obtained by leukapheresis. Blood TCR repertoires of five healthy adults were deeply sequenced to estimate repertoire size and the extent of clonotype sharing between individuals. To increase sequencing depth and limit assay-specific biases, different laboratories used diverse techniques to prepare libraries and sequence TCR repertoires. For each donor, three plates each were used for CD4 naive and CD4 memory, two plates were used for CD8 naive, and one plate was used for CD8 memory. Overall study outcomes, separate from this receptor: Because the study included a small number of donors, the genetic and exposure-history diversity represented was limited. Based on pairwise subsampling, the degree of clonotype sharing among donors was expected to be affected by sequencing depth. Sampling was limited to blood, and TCR repertoires in tissue likely differ from TCR repertoires in blood. When several donors were compared, the shared fraction of clonotypes was around 4.6% for naive CD4, over 3% for naive CD8, more than 2% for memory CD4, and 0.35% to 0.5% for memory CD8. Compared with non-shared clonotypes, clonotypes shared by all four sorted-subset donors had higher generation probabilities. Naive subsets generally had larger estimated clonotype richness than memory subsets. Even with the large sequencing depth, rarefaction of the sorted-subset datasets indicated that sequencing was incomplete.

V drops 3 bases and J drops 1 base, leaving 14 bases in between. Its CDR3 holds 16 amino acids, cysteine through phenylalanine. Only CDR3 DNA is held: 48 bases, read in frame from base 1. For CDR1 and CDR2, the germline V gene lists SGHAT and FQNNGV. TCR CDR3 regions were amplified from genomic DNA by multiplex PCR using the deep immunoSEQ assay. Genomic DNA extracted from each cell subset was distributed evenly over all wells of several immunoSEQ 96-well plates, and each plate served as one replicate. Each replicate PCR for sorted subsets received roughly 0.2 ug genomic DNA, equal to some 32,000 T cell genomes. The purified libraries were quantified using a Qubit 3.0 fluorometer, sized with a Bioanalyzer 2100, and then quantified again using the KAPA Library Quantification kit. Every immunoSEQ 96-well plate was sequenced on a separate single-read 150-cycle Illumina NextSeq 550 flow cell. The original pipeline was this. The immunoSEQ output contained only junctional sequences without quality scores, so filtering could not match that applied to full-length reads. Sequences were annotated with PyIR, a Python wrapper for IgBLAST v1.9, using IMGT germline references to assign V/J genes and CDR3. Reads were removed for weak V/J assignments (E-value above 1e-6), missing CDR3, stop codons, out-of-frame junctions, or ambiguous translated residues. A V3J clonotype was defined by an identical inferred V gene, J gene, and CDR3 amino acid sequence. To compute the percentage overlap between repertoires, the number of shared unique clonotypes was divided by the size of the smaller repertoire. RTK rarefaction, the Chao1 estimator, and Recon v2.1 estimates of unobserved clonotypes were used to assess repertoire richness. Generation probabilities were computed with OLGA for all TCRbeta clonotypes obtained by the gDNA method from a few donors. TCRdb stores this immuneACCESS table with in-frame sequences only. Part of the clones is absent; in the studies checked, under half of the shortfall reflects unresolved V genes, and no reason is known for the rest. V, J and clone size derive from that table, while D and trimming were established from the DNA sequence. The sample has about 1.5 million clones on record, nearly 99% of them singletons. The ten largest make up about 0.45% of the sample.

With respect to this clone: Its cognate antigen has yet to be identified. No clone much larger than this one lies a single base away; base qualities are absent.

Donors were healthy HIV-negative adults with no recently reported acute infections or vaccinations. Only Caucasian adults living in Nashville, Tennessee, USA were represented among the donors. CD4+ T cells were enriched through magnetic negative selection, after which naive cells were positively selected on CD45RA and the remaining negative fraction served as the memory subset. After blood collection by leukapheresis, PBMCs were isolated using Ficoll-Histopaque density gradient centrifugation and then cryopreserved in the vapor phase of liquid nitrogen. Purity and quantity of every magnetically sorted T cell population were checked by analytical flow cytometry. Genomic DNA was isolated from each sorted fraction and quantified by UV absorbance on a Nanodrop 2000c.

The specimen sequenced was naive CD4+ T cells sorted from blood. The cell subset or site label, read with the paper, signifies: CD45RA+ positively selected. The TCR originated in a man aged 25 to 40 in good health. In this chain, TRBV11-2 is recombined with TRBJ2-3, with the D gene uncertain. The bases are TGTGCCAGCAGCTTTCACGACTGGAACCGCACAGATACGCAGTATTTT. Translation gives CASSFHDWNRTDTQYF.